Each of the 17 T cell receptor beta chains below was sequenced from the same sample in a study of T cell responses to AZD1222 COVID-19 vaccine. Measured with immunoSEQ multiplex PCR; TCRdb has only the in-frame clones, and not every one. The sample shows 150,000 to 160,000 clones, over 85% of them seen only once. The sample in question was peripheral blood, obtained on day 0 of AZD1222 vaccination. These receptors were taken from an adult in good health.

In DNA form, the CDR3 reads TGTGCCAGCAGCCTAGGGGTTTTGCCGAACACTGAAGCTTTCTTT. The encoded protein is CASSLGVLPNTEAFF. The gene calls are TRBV9 and TRBJ1-1, with D possibly TRBD1 on 5 matching bases. Trimming took 4 bases from V and 1 from J, leaving 14 bases between them. Germline CDR1 and CDR2: SGDLS and YYNGEE. The CDR3 loop spans 15 amino acids.

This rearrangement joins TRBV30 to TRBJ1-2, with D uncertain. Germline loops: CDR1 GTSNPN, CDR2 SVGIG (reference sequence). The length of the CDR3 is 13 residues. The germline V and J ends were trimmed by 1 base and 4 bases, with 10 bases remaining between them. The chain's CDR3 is CAWSGGSSYGYTF. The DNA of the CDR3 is TGTGCCTGGAGTGGTGGAAGTAGCTATGGCTACACCTTC.

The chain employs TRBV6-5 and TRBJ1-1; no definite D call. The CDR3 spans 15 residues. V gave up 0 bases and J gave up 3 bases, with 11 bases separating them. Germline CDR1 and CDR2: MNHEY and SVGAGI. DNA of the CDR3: TGTGCCAGCAGTTACTCCGGCGGTAGTGACACTGAAGCTTTCTTT. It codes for CASSYSGGSDTEAFF.

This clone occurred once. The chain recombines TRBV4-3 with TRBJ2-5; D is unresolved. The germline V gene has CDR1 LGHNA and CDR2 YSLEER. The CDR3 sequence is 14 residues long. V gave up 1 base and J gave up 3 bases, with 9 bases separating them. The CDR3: CASSQVPLKETQYF. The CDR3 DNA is TGCGCCAGCAGCCAAGTTCCCCTTAAAGAGACCCAGTACTTC.

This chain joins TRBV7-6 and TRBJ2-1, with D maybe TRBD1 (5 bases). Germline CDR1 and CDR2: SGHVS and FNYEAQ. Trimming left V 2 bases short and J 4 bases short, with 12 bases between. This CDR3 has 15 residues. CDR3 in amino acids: CASSLMQGPYNEQFF. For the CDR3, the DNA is TGTGCCAGCAGCTTAATGCAGGGCCCGTACAATGAGCAGTTCTTC.

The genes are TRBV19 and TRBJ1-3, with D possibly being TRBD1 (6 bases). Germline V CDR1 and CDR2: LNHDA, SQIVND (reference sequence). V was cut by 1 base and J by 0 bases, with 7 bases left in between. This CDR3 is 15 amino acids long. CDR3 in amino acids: CASSIGTASGNTIYF. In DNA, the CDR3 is TGTGCCAGTAGTATAGGGACAGCCTCTGGAAACACCATATATTTT.

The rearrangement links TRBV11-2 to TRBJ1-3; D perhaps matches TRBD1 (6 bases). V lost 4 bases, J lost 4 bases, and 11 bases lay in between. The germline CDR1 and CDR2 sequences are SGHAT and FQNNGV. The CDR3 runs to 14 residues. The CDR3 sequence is CASSSGTLGNTIYF. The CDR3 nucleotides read TGTGCCAGCAGCTCCGGGACATTGGGAAACACCATATATTTT.

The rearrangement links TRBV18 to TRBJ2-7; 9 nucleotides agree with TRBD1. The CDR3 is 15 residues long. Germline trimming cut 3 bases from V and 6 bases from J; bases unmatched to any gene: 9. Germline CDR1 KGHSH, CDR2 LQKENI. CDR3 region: CASSPLATGGSEQYF. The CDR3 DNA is TGTGCCAGCTCACCTTTAGCGACAGGGGGGAGCGAGCAGTACTTC.

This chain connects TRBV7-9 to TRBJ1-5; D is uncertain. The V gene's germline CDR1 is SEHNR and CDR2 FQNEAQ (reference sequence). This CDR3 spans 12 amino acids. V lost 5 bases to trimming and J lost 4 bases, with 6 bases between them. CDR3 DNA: TGTGCCAGCAGCCTCACTAATCAGCCCCAGCATTTT. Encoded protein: CASSLTNQPQHF.

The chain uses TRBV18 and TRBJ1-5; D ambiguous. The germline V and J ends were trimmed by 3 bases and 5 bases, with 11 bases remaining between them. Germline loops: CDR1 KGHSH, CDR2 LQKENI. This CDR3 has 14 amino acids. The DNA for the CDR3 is TGTGCCAGCTCACCTAAGGGTGTCGATCAGCCCCAGCATTTT. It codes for CASSPKGVDQPQHF. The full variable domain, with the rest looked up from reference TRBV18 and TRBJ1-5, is NAGVMQNPRHLVRRRGQEARLRCSPMKGHSHVYWYRQLPEEGLKFMVYLQKENIIDESGMPKERFSAEFPKEGPSILRIQQVVRGDSAAYFCASSPKGVDQPQHFGDGTRLSIL.

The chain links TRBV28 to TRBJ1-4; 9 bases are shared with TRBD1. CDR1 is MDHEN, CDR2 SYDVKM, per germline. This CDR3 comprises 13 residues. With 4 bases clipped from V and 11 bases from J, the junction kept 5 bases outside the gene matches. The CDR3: CASSSGTGPKLFF. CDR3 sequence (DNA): TGTGCCAGCAGTTCCGGGACAGGGCCCAAACTGTTTTTT.

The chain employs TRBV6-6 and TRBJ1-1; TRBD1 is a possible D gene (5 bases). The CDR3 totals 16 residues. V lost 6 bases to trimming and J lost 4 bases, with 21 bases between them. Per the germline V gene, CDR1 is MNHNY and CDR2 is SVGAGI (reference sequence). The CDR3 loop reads CASSPRTGPYGTEAFF. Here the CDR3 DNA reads TGTGCCAGCAGCCCCCGGACGGGGCCGTATGGCACTGAAGCTTTCTTT.

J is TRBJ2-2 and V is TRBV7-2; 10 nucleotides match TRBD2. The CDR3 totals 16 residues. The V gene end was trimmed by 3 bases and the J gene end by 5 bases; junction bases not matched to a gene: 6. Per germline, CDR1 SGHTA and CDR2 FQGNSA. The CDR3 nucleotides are TGTGCCAGCAGCTTCCCGGGACTAGCGAGAACCGGGGAGCTGTTTTTT. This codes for CASSFPGLARTGELFF.

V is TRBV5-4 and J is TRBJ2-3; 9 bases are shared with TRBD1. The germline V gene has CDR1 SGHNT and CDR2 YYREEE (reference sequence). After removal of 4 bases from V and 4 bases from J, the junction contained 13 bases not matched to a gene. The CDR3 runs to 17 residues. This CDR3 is CASSPKKRQGVPDTQYF. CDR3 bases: TGTGCCAGCAGCCCGAAAAAAAGACAGGGGGTGCCAGATACGCAGTATTTT.

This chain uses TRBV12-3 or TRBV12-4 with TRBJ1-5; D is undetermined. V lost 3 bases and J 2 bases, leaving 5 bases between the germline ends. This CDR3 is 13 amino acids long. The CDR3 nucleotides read TGTGCCAGCAGTTTTGGCGGCAATCAGCCCCAGCATTTT. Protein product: CASSFGGNQPQHF.

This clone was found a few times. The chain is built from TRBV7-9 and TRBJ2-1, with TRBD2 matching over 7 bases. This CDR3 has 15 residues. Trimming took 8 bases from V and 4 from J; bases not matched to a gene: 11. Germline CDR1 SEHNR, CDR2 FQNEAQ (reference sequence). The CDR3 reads CASSPIQRGYNEQFF. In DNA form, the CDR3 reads TGTGCCAGCTCGCCCATACAGCGGGGTTACAATGAGCAGTTCTTC.

CDR3: CASSELSGETQYF. The DNA for the CDR3 is TGTGCCAGTAGTGAACTATCCGGAGAGACCCAGTACTTC. The chain employs TRBV19 and TRBJ2-5; D is uncertain. Trimming cost V 5 bases and J 4 bases, with 11 bases left between them. CDR3 length equals 13 residues. The V gene's germline CDR1 is LNHDA and CDR2 SQIVND (reference sequence).